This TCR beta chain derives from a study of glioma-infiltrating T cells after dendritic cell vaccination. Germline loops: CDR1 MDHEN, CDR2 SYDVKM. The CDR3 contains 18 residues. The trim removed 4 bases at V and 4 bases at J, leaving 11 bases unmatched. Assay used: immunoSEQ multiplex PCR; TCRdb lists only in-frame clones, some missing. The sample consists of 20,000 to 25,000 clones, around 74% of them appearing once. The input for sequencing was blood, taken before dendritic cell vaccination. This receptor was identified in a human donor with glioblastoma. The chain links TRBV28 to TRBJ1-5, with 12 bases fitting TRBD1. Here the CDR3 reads CASSSPGGQGARNQPQHF. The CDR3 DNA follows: TGTGCCAGCAGTTCCCCGGGGGGACAGGGGGCTAGAAATCAGCCCCAGCATTTT.